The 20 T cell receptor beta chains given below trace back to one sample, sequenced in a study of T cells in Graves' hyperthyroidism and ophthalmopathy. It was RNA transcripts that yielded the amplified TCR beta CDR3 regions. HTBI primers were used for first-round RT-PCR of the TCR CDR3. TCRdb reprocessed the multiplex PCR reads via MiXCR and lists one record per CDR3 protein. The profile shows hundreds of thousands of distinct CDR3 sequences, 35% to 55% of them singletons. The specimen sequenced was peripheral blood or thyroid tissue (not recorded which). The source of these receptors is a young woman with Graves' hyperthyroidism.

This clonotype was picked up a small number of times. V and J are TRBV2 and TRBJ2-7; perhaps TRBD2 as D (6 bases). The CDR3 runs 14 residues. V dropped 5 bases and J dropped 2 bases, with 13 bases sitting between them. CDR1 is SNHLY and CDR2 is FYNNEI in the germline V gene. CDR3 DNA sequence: TGTGCCAGCAGTCACACTAGCAGCCCCTACGAGCAGTACTTC. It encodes CASSHTSSPYEQYF.

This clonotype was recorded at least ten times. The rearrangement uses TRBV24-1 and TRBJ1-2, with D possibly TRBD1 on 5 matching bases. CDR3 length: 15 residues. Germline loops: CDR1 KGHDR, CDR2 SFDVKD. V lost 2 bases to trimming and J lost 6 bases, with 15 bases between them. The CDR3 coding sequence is TGTGCCACCAGTGATTCGGGCAGGGCCTTTGATGGCTACACCTTC. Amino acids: CATSDSGRAFDGYTF.

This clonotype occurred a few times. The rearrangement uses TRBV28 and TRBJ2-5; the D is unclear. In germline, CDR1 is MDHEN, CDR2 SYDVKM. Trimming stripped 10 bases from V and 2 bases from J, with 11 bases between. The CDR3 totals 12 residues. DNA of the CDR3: TGTGCCACCGGAGAGCAGCAAGAGACCCAGTACTTC. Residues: CATGEQQETQYF.

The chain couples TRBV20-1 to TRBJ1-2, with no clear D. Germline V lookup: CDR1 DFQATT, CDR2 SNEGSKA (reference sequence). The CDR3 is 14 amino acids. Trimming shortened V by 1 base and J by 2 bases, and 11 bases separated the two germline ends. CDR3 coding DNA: TGCAGTGCTAGAGTCCCCCCCGGGAACTATGGCTACACCTTC. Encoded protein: CSARVPPGNYGYTF.

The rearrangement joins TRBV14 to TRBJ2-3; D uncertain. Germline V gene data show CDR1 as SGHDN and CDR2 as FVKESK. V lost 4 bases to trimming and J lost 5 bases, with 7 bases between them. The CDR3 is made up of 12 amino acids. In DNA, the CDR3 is TGTGCCAGCAGCCCCGCCGTAGATACGCAGTATTTT. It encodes CASSPAVDTQYF.

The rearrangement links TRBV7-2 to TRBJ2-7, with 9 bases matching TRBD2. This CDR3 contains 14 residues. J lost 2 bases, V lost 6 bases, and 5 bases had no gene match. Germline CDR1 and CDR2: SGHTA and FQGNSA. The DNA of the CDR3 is TGTGCCAGCAGACGAGCGGGGGGAACCTACGAGCAGTACTTC. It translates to CASRRAGGTYEQYF.

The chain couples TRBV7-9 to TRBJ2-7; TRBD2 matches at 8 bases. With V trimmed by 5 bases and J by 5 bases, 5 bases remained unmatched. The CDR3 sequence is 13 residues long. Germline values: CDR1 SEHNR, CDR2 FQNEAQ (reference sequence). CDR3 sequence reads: CASSRPAGDEQYF. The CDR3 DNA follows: TGTGCCAGCAGCCGTCCAGCGGGAGACGAGCAGTACTTC.

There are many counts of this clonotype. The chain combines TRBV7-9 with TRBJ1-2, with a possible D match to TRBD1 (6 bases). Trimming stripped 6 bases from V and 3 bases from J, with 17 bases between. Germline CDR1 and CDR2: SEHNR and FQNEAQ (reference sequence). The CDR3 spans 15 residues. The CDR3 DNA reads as TGTGCCAGCAGTGACCCATCGACAGGAGACTATGGCTACACCTTC. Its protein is CASSDPSTGDYGYTF.

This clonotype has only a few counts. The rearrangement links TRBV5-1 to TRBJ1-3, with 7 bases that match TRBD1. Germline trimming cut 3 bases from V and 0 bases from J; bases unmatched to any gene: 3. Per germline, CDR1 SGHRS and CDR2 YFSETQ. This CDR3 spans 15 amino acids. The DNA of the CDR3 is TGCGCCAGCAGCTGGGGGACAGTCTCTGGAAACACCATATATTTT. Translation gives CASSWGTVSGNTIYF.

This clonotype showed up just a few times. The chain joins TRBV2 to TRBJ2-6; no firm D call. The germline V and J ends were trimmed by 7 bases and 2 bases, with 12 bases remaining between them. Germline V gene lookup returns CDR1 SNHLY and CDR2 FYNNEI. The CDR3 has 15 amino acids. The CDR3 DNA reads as TGTGCCAGCACCTCCCGGGCTACTGGGGCCAACGTCCTGACTTTC. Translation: CASTSRATGANVLTF.

The CDR3 loop is CATSGTGRAFF. CDR3 bases: TGTGCCACCAGTGGAACGGGTCGGGCTTTCTTT. The rearrangement uses TRBV24-1 and TRBJ1-1; D is uncertain. From germline, CDR1 is KGHDR and CDR2 SFDVKD. Trimming shortened V by 5 bases and J by 11 bases, and 11 bases separated the two germline ends. This CDR3 is 11 amino acids long.

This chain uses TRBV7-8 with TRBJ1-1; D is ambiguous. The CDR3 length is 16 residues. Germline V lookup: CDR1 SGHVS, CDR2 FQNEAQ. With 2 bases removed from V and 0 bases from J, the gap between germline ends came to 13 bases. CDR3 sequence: CASSLKLREMNTEAFF. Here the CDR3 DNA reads TGTGCCAGCAGCTTAAAGCTTAGAGAAATGAACACTGAAGCTTTCTTT.

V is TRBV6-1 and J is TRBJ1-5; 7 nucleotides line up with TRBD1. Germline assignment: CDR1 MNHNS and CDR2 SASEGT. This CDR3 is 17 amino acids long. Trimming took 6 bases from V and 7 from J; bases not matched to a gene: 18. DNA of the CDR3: TGTGCCAGCAGCGAAAACGGGGGGGAAGGGGGCGGACAGCCCCAGCATTTT. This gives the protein CASSENGGEGGGQPQHF.

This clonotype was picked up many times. The CDR3 coding sequence is TGTGCCACCGGCCCCGGACAGGGGAGTCAGCCCCAGCATTTT. This encodes CATGPGQGSQPQHF. The chain couples TRBV24-1 to TRBJ1-5; 9 positions match TRBD1. The length of the CDR3 is 14 residues. CDR1 KGHDR and CDR2 SFDVKD come from the germline V gene. With V trimmed by 9 bases and J by 6 bases, 8 bases remained unmatched.

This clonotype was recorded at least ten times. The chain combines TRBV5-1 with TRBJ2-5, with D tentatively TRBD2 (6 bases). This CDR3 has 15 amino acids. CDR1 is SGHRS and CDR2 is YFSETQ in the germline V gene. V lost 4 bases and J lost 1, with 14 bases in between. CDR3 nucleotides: TGCGCCAGCAGCAGGCTCGGCGGGGCCCAAGAGACCCAGTACTTC. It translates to CASSRLGGAQETQYF. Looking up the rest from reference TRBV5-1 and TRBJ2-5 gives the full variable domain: KAGVTQTPRYLIKTRGQQVTLSCSPISGHRSVSWYQQTPGQGLQFLFEYFSETQRNKGNFPGRFSGRQFSNSRSEMNVSTLELGDSALYLCASSRLGGAQETQYFGPGTRLLVL.

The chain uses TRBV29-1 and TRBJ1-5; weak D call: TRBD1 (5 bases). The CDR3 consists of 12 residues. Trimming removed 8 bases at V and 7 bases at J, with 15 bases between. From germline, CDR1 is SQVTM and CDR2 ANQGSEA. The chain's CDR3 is CSLEGGAQPQHF. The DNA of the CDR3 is TGCAGCTTGGAAGGTGGGGCCCAGCCCCAGCATTTT.

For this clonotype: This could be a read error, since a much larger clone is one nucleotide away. The CDR3 DNA follows: TGTACCACCAGTGATCCCGACAGGGACGCTGGCTACACCTTC. Protein: CTTSDPDRDAGYTF. This chain links TRBV24-1 with TRBJ1-2, with TRBD1 matching 7 bases. The CDR3 consists of 14 residues. Germline assignment: CDR1 KGHDR and CDR2 SFDVKD.

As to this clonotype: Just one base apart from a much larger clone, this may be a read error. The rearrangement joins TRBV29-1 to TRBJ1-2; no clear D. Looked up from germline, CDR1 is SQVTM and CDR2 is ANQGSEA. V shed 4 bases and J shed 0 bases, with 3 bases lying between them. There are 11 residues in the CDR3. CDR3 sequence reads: CSVVPNYGYTF. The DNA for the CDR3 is TGCAGCGTTGTTCCTAACTATGGCTACACCTTC.

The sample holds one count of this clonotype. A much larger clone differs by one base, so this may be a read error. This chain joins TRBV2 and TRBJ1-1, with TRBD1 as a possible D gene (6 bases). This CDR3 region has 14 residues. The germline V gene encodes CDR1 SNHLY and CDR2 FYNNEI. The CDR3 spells CASRDSSFGTETFF. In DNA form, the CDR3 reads TGTGCCAGCAGGGACAGTTCGTTCGGCACTGAAACTTTCTTT.

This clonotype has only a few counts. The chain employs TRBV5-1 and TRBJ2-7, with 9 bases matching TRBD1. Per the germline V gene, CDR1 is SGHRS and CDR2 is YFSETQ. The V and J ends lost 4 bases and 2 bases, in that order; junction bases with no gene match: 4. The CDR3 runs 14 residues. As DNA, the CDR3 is TGCGCCAGCAGCAGGGGACAGGGTCCCTACGAGCAGTACTTC. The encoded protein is CASSRGQGPYEQYF.